This TCR beta chain comes out of a study of B cell selection in AIRE deficiency. Per germline, CDR1 SGHVS and CDR2 FNYEAQ. The CDR3 extends over 15 amino acids. Trimming cost V 0 bases and J 4 bases; bases outside gene matches: 3. Study-wide points: Patient Tconv and Treg cells showed healthy-like TCRBV usage, CDR3 length, diversity. Healthy donors alone shared roughly 32% of 4,000 or so Treg sequences; patients alone approximately 9.3%.

Per the authors' pipeline: Roughly 110,000 patient and 1.3x10^5 or so healthy donor in-frame TCRbeta sequences came from conventional T cells. TCRdb's table, derived via immunoSEQ multiplex PCR, lists solely in-frame clones and lacks some. V, J and clone size are those of that table, while D and trimming were read from the DNA. This table holds about 20,000 clones, about 96% found once. CD4+CD127+ cells were sorted as the conventional CD4 T cells. In the case of this clone: Its antigen is currently unknown.

The source material was conventional CD4+ T cells sorted from PBMCs. The chain has TRBV7-6 and TRBJ1-2, with 9 nucleotides matching TRBD1. This TCR was recovered from a human donor with AIRE deficiency. CDR3 region: CASSLATGGTYGYTF. DNA of the CDR3: TGTGCCAGCAGCTTAGCGACAGGGGGTACCTATGGCTACACCTTC.